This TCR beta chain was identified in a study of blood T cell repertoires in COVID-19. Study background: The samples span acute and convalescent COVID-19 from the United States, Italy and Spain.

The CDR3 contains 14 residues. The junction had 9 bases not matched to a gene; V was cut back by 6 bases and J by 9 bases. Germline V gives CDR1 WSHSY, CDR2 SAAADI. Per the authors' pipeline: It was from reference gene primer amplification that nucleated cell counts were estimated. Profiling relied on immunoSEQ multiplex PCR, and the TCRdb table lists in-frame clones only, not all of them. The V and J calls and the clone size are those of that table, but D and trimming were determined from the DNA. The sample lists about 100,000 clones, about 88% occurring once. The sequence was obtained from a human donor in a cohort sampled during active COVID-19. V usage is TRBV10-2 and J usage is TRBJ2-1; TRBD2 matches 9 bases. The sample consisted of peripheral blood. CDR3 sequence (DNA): TGCGCCAGCAGAGTTAGCGGGAGAGGTGGTGAGCAGTTCTTC. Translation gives CASRVSGRGGEQFF.